The next 25 T cell receptor beta chains were all read from a single sample in a study of shared clonotypes between healthy human individuals. Measured with immunoSEQ multiplex PCR; TCRdb has only the in-frame clones, and not every one. This sample carries some 450,000 clones, roughly three quarters of them seen once, and the ten largest clones take about 12%. Sequenced input: PBMCs. All receptors come from a woman aged 40 to 55 in good health. Some clones in this sample may be carry-over from other donors' samples.

This clone occurred many times. V is TRBV30 and J is TRBJ1-1; D remains ambiguous. Germline V gene sequence: CDR1 GTSNPN, CDR2 SVGIG (reference sequence). Trimming took 4 bases from V and 1 from J, leaving 10 bases between them. There are 13 residues in the CDR3. This CDR3 reads CAWTAGRNTEAFF. CDR3 nucleotide sequence: TGTGCCTGGACAGCTGGTAGGAACACTGAAGCTTTCTTT.

This chain joins TRBV29-1 and TRBJ2-3; 7 nucleotides line up with TRBD1. V lost 1 base and J lost 6; bases outside the gene matches: 4. This CDR3 is built from 13 residues. Germline CDR1 reads SQVTM; CDR2 reads ANQGSEA. CDR3 sequence: CSVEVGGKDTQYF. The DNA for the CDR3 is TGCAGCGTTGAAGTAGGGGGCAAGGATACGCAGTATTTT.

The V and J genes are TRBV5-1 and TRBJ1-1, with D possibly matching TRBD1 (6 bases). CDR3 size: 14 residues. Trimming took 0 bases from V and 4 from J, leaving 10 bases between them. CDR1 is SGHRS and CDR2 is YFSETQ in the germline V gene. CDR3 sequence (DNA): TGCGCCAGCAGCTTGGATACAGGGTCCACTGAAGCTTTCTTT. Amino acid sequence: CASSLDTGSTEAFF.

CDR3 residues: CAWSSGVPYEQYF. CDR3 nucleotide sequence: TGTGCCTGGAGTTCGGGAGTCCCCTACGAGCAGTACTTC. The V call is TRBV30, the J call TRBJ2-7; a possible D gene is TRBD2 (6 bases). The length of the CDR3 is 13 residues. V shed 2 bases and J shed 2 bases, with 10 bases lying between them. CDR1 is GTSNPN, CDR2 SVGIG, per germline (reference sequence).

The chain is built from TRBV7-9 and TRBJ2-3; D unclear. In germline, CDR1 is SEHNR, CDR2 FQNEAQ (reference sequence). V was pared by 10 bases and J by 5 bases, with 13 bases between. The CDR3 is made up of 12 amino acids. CDR3 residues: CAILGVVDTQYF. In DNA, the CDR3 is TGTGCCATACTTGGGGTGGTAGATACGCAGTATTTT.

A word on this clone: A clone one base away is much larger, so this may be a read error. The genes are TRBV27 and TRBJ2-3; TRBD2 matches at 9 bases. V trimming: 6 bases; J trimming: 0 bases; junction bases outside the gene matches: 4. The CDR3 has 15 residues. Germline V gene sequence: CDR1 MNHEY, CDR2 SMNVEV (reference sequence). CDR3 protein: CASSVAGASTDTQYF. The CDR3 DNA reads as TGTGCCAGCAGCGTAGCGGGAGCTAGCACAGATACGCAGTATTTT.

V and J are TRBV10-3 and TRBJ1-4; 7 bases align to TRBD1. CDR3 length: 15 amino acids. J gave up 7 bases and V 0 bases, and 5 bases lay outside the gene matches. Germline-derived CDR1 and CDR2 are ENHRY and SYGVKD. The CDR3 reads CAISESGGGGEKLFF. The CDR3 DNA follows: TGTGCCATCAGTGAGTCGGGAGGGGGCGGTGAAAAACTGTTTTTT.

This sequence joins TRBV5-1 and TRBJ2-5, with 9 nucleotides matching TRBD2. Looked up from germline, CDR1 is SGHRS and CDR2 is YFSETQ. Trimming at V came to 4 bases and at J to 5 bases, leaving 12 bases not matched to a gene. CDR3 size: 16 residues. Here the CDR3 DNA reads TGCGCCAGCAGCGTACAGACTAGCGGTTGGGGGGAGACCCAGTACTTC. Its protein is CASSVQTSGWGETQYF.

The chain is built from TRBV19 and TRBJ2-1; 10 bases are shared with TRBD2. Trimming at V came to 1 base and at J to 12 bases, leaving 12 bases not matched to a gene. The V gene's germline CDR1 is LNHDA and CDR2 SQIVND (reference sequence). There are 16 residues in the CDR3. CDR3 DNA sequence: TGTGCCAGTAGTATAGCCCTAGCGGGAGCGGGAGACGGGCAGTTCTTC. It yields the protein CASSIALAGAGDGQFF.

V usage is TRBV28 and J usage is TRBJ1-2; 8 bases match TRBD1. The CDR3 loop spans 15 amino acids. Germline loops: CDR1 MDHEN, CDR2 SYDVKM. With V trimmed by 5 bases and J by 8 bases, 13 bases remained unmatched. CDR3 bases: TGTGCCAGCAGTGAACCGGGACAGGAGGTAGGGGGCTACACCTTC. Amino acid sequence: CASSEPGQEVGGYTF.

V is TRBV11-1 and J is TRBJ1-1; D may be TRBD1 (5 bases). The V end was cut by 6 bases, the J end by 4 bases, with 12 bases between. This CDR3 comprises 13 residues. In germline, CDR1 is SGHAT, CDR2 FQDESV (reference sequence). Written as DNA, the CDR3 is TGTGCCAGCAGGCGACGACAGTCCACTGAAGCTTTCTTT. Encoded protein: CASRRRQSTEAFF.

This clone was counted ten times or more. Other DNA sequences from this sample encode an identical CDR3 as well. The V and J genes are TRBV5-1 and TRBJ2-7, with TRBD2 identical over 8 bases. The ends lost 2 bases at V and 2 bases at J; junction bases unmatched: 3. There are 14 residues in the CDR3. Germline CDR1 is SGHRS and CDR2 is YFSETQ. The DNA for the CDR3 is TGCGCCAGCAGCTTTTCCGGGGGGGCCTACGAGCAGTACTTC. This translates into CASSFSGGAYEQYF. The variable domain in full, with the rest retrieved from reference TRBV5-1 and TRBJ2-7, is KAGVTQTPRYLIKTRGQQVTLSCSPISGHRSVSWYQQTPGQGLQFLFEYFSETQRNKGNFPGRFSGRQFSNSRSEMNVSTLELGDSALYLCASSFSGGAYEQYFGPGTRLTVT.

This rearrangement joins TRBV6-5 to TRBJ2-7; D is ambiguous. Trimming stripped 9 bases from V and 3 bases from J, with 15 bases between. Germline V gene lookup returns CDR1 MNHEY and CDR2 SVGAGI. The CDR3 has 13 residues. CDR3 loop: CASRGEKSYEQYF. In DNA, the CDR3 is TGTGCCAGTAGAGGCGAGAAAAGCTACGAGCAGTACTTC.

This chain joins TRBV18 and TRBJ1-3, with D perhaps matching TRBD1 (5 bases). V lost 5 bases and J lost 2, with 13 bases in between. Germline loops: CDR1 KGHSH, CDR2 LQKENI. This CDR3 has 15 amino acids. In DNA form, the CDR3 reads TGTGCCAGCTCATCGGGGGGTTCTACTGGAAACACCATATATTTT. Residues: CASSSGGSTGNTIYF.

The chain couples TRBV20-1 to TRBJ2-5; unclear D gene. This CDR3 region has 11 residues. The germline V gene encodes CDR1 DFQATT and CDR2 SNEGSKA (reference sequence). Deletions cut 5 bases from V and 4 bases from J, with 8 bases between. The CDR3: CSAGPIETQYF. In nucleotides, the CDR3 is TGCAGTGCTGGGCCCATAGAGACCCAGTACTTC.

This chain joins TRBV7-3 and TRBJ2-4; 11 bases map to TRBD2. CDR3 size: 15 residues. Germline CDR1 and CDR2: SGHTA and FQGTGA. V trimming: 7 bases; J trimming: 4 bases; junction bases outside the gene matches: 6. Written as DNA, the CDR3 is TGTGCCAGCATTCGAGTAGCGGGAGGGAAAAACATTCAGTACTTC. It specifies CASIRVAGGKNIQYF. Based on the CDR3 plus reference TRBV7-3 and TRBJ2-4, the full variable domain is GAGVSQTPSNKVTEKGKYVELRCDPISGHTALYWYRQSLGQGPEFLIYFQGTGAADDSGLPNDRFFAVRPEGSVSTLKIQRTERGDSAVYLCASIRVAGGKNIQYFGAGTRLSVL.

This clone was observed a few times. The rearrangement links TRBV28 to TRBJ2-7, with 10 bases that match TRBD2. V was clipped by 2 bases and J by 6 bases; unmatched bases: 13. Germline V CDR1 and CDR2: MDHEN, SYDVKM. This CDR3 region has 17 residues. The CDR3 DNA is TGTGCCAGCAGTTTAAGCAGCGGGAGGGCCGAATCCGGCGAGCAGTACTTC. It is translated as CASSLSSGRAESGEQYF.

V and J are TRBV30 and TRBJ2-7; D is unclear. V was pared by 0 bases and J by 3 bases, with 9 bases between. Germline V lookup: CDR1 GTSNPN, CDR2 SVGIG (reference sequence). This CDR3 has 13 amino acids. The CDR3 loop reads CAWSVTQNYEQYF. CDR3 in DNA: TGTGCCTGGAGTGTAACACAGAACTACGAGCAGTACTTC.

The chain is built from TRBV9 and TRBJ2-3; D is uncertain. Germline V gene lookup returns CDR1 SGDLS and CDR2 YYNGEE. The V and J ends lost 0 bases and 2 bases respectively, with 7 bases between them. This CDR3 has 14 amino acids. CDR3 sequence reads: CASSVGVITDTQYF. The CDR3 nucleotides are TGTGCCAGCAGCGTAGGGGTGATCACAGATACGCAGTATTTT.

The chain links TRBV28 to TRBJ1-5, with D maybe TRBD1 (6 bases). V was trimmed by 5 bases and J by 4 bases, leaving 18 bases between them. CDR1 is MDHEN and CDR2 is SYDVKM in the germline V gene. CDR3 length equals 16 residues. This chain's CDR3 is CASSPSSGGLNQPQHF. The CDR3 coding sequence is TGTGCCAGCAGTCCCTCAAGTGGGGGGCTGAATCAGCCCCAGCATTTT.

V is TRBV18 and J is TRBJ1-1, with D uncertain. Germline V gene lookup returns CDR1 KGHSH and CDR2 LQKENI. V was cut by 6 bases and J by 3 bases, with 11 bases left in between. The CDR3 is made up of 13 amino acids. The CDR3 protein is CASSPDIYTEAFF. The CDR3 DNA is TGTGCCAGCTCGCCAGATATTTACACTGAAGCTTTCTTT.

The rearrangement links TRBV5-1 to TRBJ2-1, with TRBD2 identical over 8 bases. Trimming cost V 2 bases and J 5 bases; bases outside gene matches: 6. Germline V gene sequence: CDR1 SGHRS, CDR2 YFSETQ. The CDR3 runs 15 residues. The CDR3 region has the DNA TGCGCCAGCAGCTTTGCCGGGAGGGAGGACAATGAGCAGTTCTTC. Amino acids: CASSFAGREDNEQFF.

This clone was recorded only once. This chain links TRBV28 with TRBJ2-1, with D possibly being TRBD2 (7 bases). Germline values: CDR1 MDHEN, CDR2 SYDVKM. V lost 6 bases to trimming and J lost 6 bases, with 21 bases between them. This CDR3 region has 16 residues. The CDR3 reads CASRGGLAELGNEQFF. The CDR3 DNA follows: TGTGCCAGCAGGGGGGGGCTAGCGGAGCTAGGCAATGAGCAGTTCTTC.

This clone was seen a few times. The rearrangement links TRBV27 to TRBJ2-7, with 14 bases fitting TRBD2. Losses at the gene ends were 4 bases for V and 7 bases for J; bases not matched to a gene: 15. The CDR3 length is 18 residues. Germline CDR1 and CDR2: MNHEY and SMNVEV (reference sequence). The CDR3 reads CASSWTLPGTSGRGEQYF. The CDR3 DNA sequence: TGTGCCAGCAGTTGGACCTTACCGGGGACTAGCGGGAGAGGGGAGCAGTACTTC.

As to this clone: A much larger clone sits a single nucleotide away, making a read error possible. This chain uses TRBV11-2 with TRBJ2-7; 7 bases match TRBD1. CDR3 length: 15 amino acids. Per the germline V gene, CDR1 is SGHAT and CDR2 is FQNNGV. In nucleotides, the CDR3 is TGTGCCGGCAGCATCCTCCGGGACAGAGCCTACGAGCAGTACTTC. Translated: CAGSILRDRAYEQYF.